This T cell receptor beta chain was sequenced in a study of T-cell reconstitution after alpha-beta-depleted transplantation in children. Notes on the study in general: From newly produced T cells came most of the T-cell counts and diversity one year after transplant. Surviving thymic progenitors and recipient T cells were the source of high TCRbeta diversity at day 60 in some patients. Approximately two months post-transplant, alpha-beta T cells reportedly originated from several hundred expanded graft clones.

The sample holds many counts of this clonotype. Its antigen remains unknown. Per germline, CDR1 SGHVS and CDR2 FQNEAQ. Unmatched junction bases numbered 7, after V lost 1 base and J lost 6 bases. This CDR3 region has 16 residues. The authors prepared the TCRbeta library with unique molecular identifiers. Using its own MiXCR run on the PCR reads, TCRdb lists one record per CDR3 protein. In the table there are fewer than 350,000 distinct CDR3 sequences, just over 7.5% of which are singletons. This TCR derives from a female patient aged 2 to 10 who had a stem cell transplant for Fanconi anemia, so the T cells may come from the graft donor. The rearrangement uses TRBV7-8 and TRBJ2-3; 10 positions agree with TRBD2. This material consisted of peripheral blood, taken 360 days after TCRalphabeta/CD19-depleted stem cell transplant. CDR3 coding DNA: TGTGCCAGCAGCTTAGGAGCGGGAGGGTTGGGGGATACGCAGTATTTT. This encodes CASSLGAGGLGDTQYF.